The entry below describes one T cell receptor (beta chain). It was treatment-naive patients with stable or active relapsing-remitting disease who made up the multiple sclerosis controls. TEMRA cells were FACS-enriched, unlike CD8+ and CD4+ T cells, which were negatively isolated. The CDR3 totals 17 residues. The V segment lost 0 bases and the J segment 5 bases; nucleotides outside the gene matches: 5. Germline V gene sequence: CDR1 MDHEN, CDR2 SYDVKM. The record originates from a study of CD8 T cells in Susac syndrome. Roughly 0.45 to 1 ug RNA was reverse transcribed with random hexamers. The CDR3 of TCR beta was amplified by immunoSEQ multiplex PCR across 54 Vbeta and 13 Jbeta. TCRdb called the immunoSEQ multiplex PCR reads again in MiXCR, with one record for every CDR3 protein. Altogether about 300,000 distinct CDR3 sequences are present, 75% to 90% being singletons, with the ten largest covering around 0.18%.

This chain joins TRBV28 and TRBJ2-5, with 14 bases lining up with TRBD2. The source material was CD8+ T cells from PBMCs. This sequence was found in a human donor with multiple sclerosis. The CDR3 nucleotides read TGTGCCAGCAGTTTATGGGGGACTAGCGGGAGACCCGAGACCCAGTACTTC. Protein: CASSLWGTSGRPETQYF.